The clone carrying this T cell receptor (beta chain) was counted a single time. These data are taken from a study of Ad26.COV2.S vaccination and SARS-CoV-2 variants. Study information: The vaccine Ad26.COV2.S was put into the muscle once, or twice with 56 days between.

Here immunoSEQ multiplex PCR was the method, and the copy in TCRdb shows in-frame clones only, minus some. The repertoire holds just over 350,000 clones, with about 88% as singletons. Described treatment: some 20 received Ad26.COV2.S at low or high dose, single or two shots; 5 received placebo; per-sample allocation not given. The samples were gathered on day 63 after the first injection of vaccine or placebo. The input for sequencing was peripheral blood, taken in a trial of Ad26.COV2.S vaccine versus placebo. This receptor was taken from a person aged 18-60 years who received the Ad26.COV2.S COVID-19 vaccine or a placebo.

CDR3 residues: CASSPQGAPHVLTF. The DNA of the CDR3 is TGTGCCAGCAGCCCCCAAGGGGCTCCGCACGTCCTGACTTTC. The chain is built from TRBV9 and TRBJ2-6; D is perhaps TRBD1 (5 bases). The germline V and J ends were trimmed by 4 bases and 11 bases, with 16 bases remaining between them. Germline lookup yields CDR1 SGDLS and CDR2 YYNGEE. The length of the CDR3 is 14 residues.